The 25 T cell receptor beta chains in this list originate from one sample, sequenced in a study of blood T cell repertoires in COVID-19. The assay was immunoSEQ multiplex PCR, and TCRdb's table has in-frame clones only and misses some. The sample lists approximately 450,000 clones; roughly 90% were seen once. The specimen was peripheral blood. Receptors were obtained from a woman aged 25 to 45 with acute or convalescent COVID-19.

V gene TRBV7-9 combines with J gene TRBJ2-3, with D perhaps TRBD2 (5 bases). The V and J ends lost 5 bases and 9 bases respectively, with 18 bases between them. This CDR3 has 14 residues. Per germline, CDR1 SEHNR and CDR2 FQNEAQ (reference sequence). The CDR3, as DNA: TGTGCCAGCAGCCCCGGGAACACGGCGGAAACGCAGTATTTT. Translated, it gives CASSPGNTAETQYF.

The rearrangement links TRBV9 to TRBJ2-7; tentative D call: TRBD2 (6 bases). The V end was cut by 3 bases, the J end by 7 bases, with 17 bases between. The CDR3 covers 14 residues. From germline, CDR1 is SGDLS and CDR2 YYNGEE. CDR3 DNA: TGTGCCAGCAGCGCGACTCTAGCGTTCGGAGAGCAGTACTTC. It codes for CASSATLAFGEQYF.

This rearrangement joins TRBV18 to TRBJ1-5; D ambiguous. Trimming removed 3 bases from V and 3 bases from J, with 6 bases in between. This CDR3 is 13 amino acids long. Germline values: CDR1 KGHSH, CDR2 LQKENI. The CDR3 loop is CASSPMFNQPQHF. For the CDR3, the DNA is TGTGCCAGCTCACCCATGTTCAATCAGCCCCAGCATTTT.

The chain combines TRBV23-1 with TRBJ2-2, with 8 bases aligning to TRBD2. TRBV23-1 counts as an open reading frame of uncertain function. After removal of 3 bases from V and 5 bases from J, the junction contained 14 bases not matched to a gene. The CDR3 length is 18 residues. Here the CDR3 DNA reads TGCGCCAGCAGTCATAACCCCTCCGGGACTAGAGTTACCGGGGAGCTGTTTTTT. Translated, it gives CASSHNPSGTRVTGELFF.

V usage is TRBV9 and J usage is TRBJ1-6; perhaps TRBD1 as D (5 bases). The CDR3 contains 18 residues. The V end was cut by 4 bases, the J end by 4 bases, with 21 bases between. Germline assignment: CDR1 SGDLS and CDR2 YYNGEE. CDR3: CASSPRQNHDFYNSPLHF. CDR3 DNA sequence: TGTGCCAGCAGCCCGAGACAGAATCATGACTTTTATAATTCACCCCTCCACTTT.

The genes are TRBV6-5 and TRBJ1-1; D is undetermined. The germline gives CDR1 MNHEY, CDR2 SVGAGI. This CDR3 region has 14 residues. Between the trimmed V and J ends, which lost 6 bases and 6 bases, there was a span of 17 bases. The CDR3 here is CASSPVLRGSEAFF. In DNA form, the CDR3 reads TGTGCCAGCAGCCCGGTCCTCCGAGGGTCTGAAGCTTTCTTT.

The J gene is TRBJ2-6, the V gene TRBV10-3; a possible D gene is TRBD2 (7 bases). This CDR3 spans 19 amino acids. Trimming took 0 bases from V and 0 from J, leaving 15 bases between them. Germline CDR1 and CDR2: ENHRY and SYGVKD. This CDR3 is CAISESWGGQDSGANVLTF. DNA for the CDR3: TGTGCCATCAGTGAGTCGTGGGGGGGCCAGGACTCTGGGGCCAACGTCCTGACTTTC.

This chain connects TRBV4-1 to TRBJ2-1, with D tentatively TRBD1 (5 bases). The germline V and J ends were trimmed by 2 bases and 1 base, with 12 bases remaining between them. Germline loops: CDR1 MGHRA, CDR2 YSYEKL. The CDR3 is made up of 16 amino acids. The CDR3 spells CASSQYPGMSYNEQFF. The CDR3 DNA follows: TGCGCCAGCAGCCAATATCCAGGGATGTCCTACAATGAGCAGTTCTTC.

The chain combines TRBV9 with TRBJ1-4, with D unclear. Between the trimmed V and J ends, which lost 5 bases and 14 bases, there was a span of 19 bases. Germline V gene sequence: CDR1 SGDLS, CDR2 YYNGEE. This CDR3 region has 13 residues. The CDR3 here is CASSGRGGPQLFF. The CDR3 DNA sequence: TGTGCCAGCAGTGGCCGGGGAGGCCCCCAGCTGTTTTTT.

The V gene is TRBV24-1, the J gene TRBJ2-1, with no clear D. Germline CDR1 KGHDR, CDR2 SFDVKD. V gave up 2 bases and J gave up 6 bases, with 16 bases separating them. The CDR3 covers 16 residues. The CDR3 is CATSDYSGLSGNEQFF. For the CDR3, the DNA is TGTGCCACCAGTGATTATTCCGGATTATCGGGCAATGAGCAGTTCTTC.

The chain uses TRBV10-2 and TRBJ2-7; 8 nucleotides agree with TRBD2. J gave up 4 bases and V 8 bases, and 4 bases lay outside the gene matches. Germline V CDR1 and CDR2: WSHSY, SAAADI. The CDR3 totals 12 residues. The CDR3 protein is CASREGTYEQYF. The CDR3 nucleotides read TGCGCCAGCCGGGAGGGTACGTACGAGCAGTACTTC.

The chain carries TRBV5-1 and TRBJ1-6; D is perhaps TRBD1 (6 bases). Germline V CDR1 and CDR2: SGHRS, YFSETQ. The CDR3 has 15 amino acids. The ends were cut back, 4 bases at V and 5 bases at J, with 13 bases in the middle. The CDR3 DNA follows: TGCGCCAGCAGCCCTCAGGGGCGAAATAATTCACCCCTCCACTTT. Protein sequence: CASSPQGRNNSPLHF.

CDR3 protein: CASSLGRPGQGRYEQYF. CDR3 coding DNA: TGTGCCAGCAGCTTAGGTCGACCGGGACAGGGTCGGTACGAGCAGTACTTC. The chain links TRBV7-9 to TRBJ2-7; TRBD1 matches at 9 bases. The CDR3 has 17 amino acids. Germline lookup yields CDR1 SEHNR and CDR2 FQNEAQ (reference sequence). Trimming took 1 base from V and 4 from J; bases not matched to a gene: 11.

The chain carries TRBV29-1 and TRBJ1-1; D remains ambiguous. This CDR3 comprises 14 residues. V was clipped by 4 bases and J by 0 bases, with 12 bases between them. Germline assignment: CDR1 SQVTM and CDR2 ANQGSEA. The CDR3 here is CSVVSQRVNTEAFF. The CDR3 DNA reads as TGCAGCGTTGTGTCCCAGAGGGTGAACACTGAAGCTTTCTTT.

The rearrangement links TRBV5-6 to TRBJ2-7, with a weak D call TRBD2 (6 bases). CDR1 is SGHDT, CDR2 YYEEEE, per germline. V shed 2 bases and J shed 2 bases, with 11 bases lying between them. The CDR3 has 14 amino acids. In DNA, the CDR3 is TGTGCCAGCAGCTTTGACCGGGAGACCTACGAGCAGTACTTC. Translated, it gives CASSFDRETYEQYF.

The chain employs TRBV3-1 (or the pseudogene TRBV3-2) and TRBJ1-3; maybe TRBD1 (6 bases). The germline V gene has CDR1 LGHDT and CDR2 YNNKEL (reference sequence). The ends were cut back, 3 bases at V and 2 bases at J, with 11 bases in the middle. The CDR3 loop spans 15 amino acids. CDR3: CASSQRNRAGNTIYF. The CDR3 DNA reads TGTGCCAGCAGCCAGCGCAACAGGGCTGGAAACACCATATATTTT.

The V gene is TRBV5-6, the J gene TRBJ2-7, with D unclear. Germline V gene lookup returns CDR1 SGHDT and CDR2 YYEEEE. V lost 0 bases to trimming and J lost 3 bases, with 10 bases between them. This CDR3 contains 14 residues. In DNA form, the CDR3 reads TGTGCCAGCAGCTTGGCCCTAACCCGCTACGAGCAGTACTTC. It translates to CASSLALTRYEQYF.

This clone came up once. The chain is built from TRBV10-3 and TRBJ2-7, with a weak D call TRBD1 (6 bases). The CDR3 is 13 residues long. With 6 bases removed from V and 2 bases from J, the gap between germline ends came to 11 bases. CDR1 and CDR2 (germline): ENHRY, SYGVKD. The CDR3 here is CAISRTDTYEQYF. The CDR3 bases are TGTGCCATCAGCCGGACAGACACCTACGAGCAGTACTTC.

The rearrangement uses TRBV19 and TRBJ1-1, with D unresolved. Germline-derived CDR1 and CDR2 are LNHDA and SQIVND (reference sequence). V shed 4 bases and J shed 1 base, with 13 bases lying between them. The CDR3 loop spans 15 amino acids. The CDR3: CASSRAWEGNTEAFF. The CDR3 bases are TGTGCCAGTAGTAGAGCGTGGGAGGGGAACACTGAAGCTTTCTTT.

The rearrangement links TRBV28 to TRBJ1-3; no definite D call. The V and J ends lost 2 bases and 4 bases respectively, with 9 bases between them. The CDR3 consists of 14 residues. CDR1 is MDHEN and CDR2 is SYDVKM in the germline V gene. This CDR3 reads CASSLPAGGNTIYF. CDR3 nucleotide sequence: TGTGCCAGCAGTTTACCAGCGGGGGGAAACACCATATATTTT. Complete variable domain (other parts from reference TRBV28 and TRBJ1-3): DVKVTQSSRYLVKRTGEKVFLECVQDMDHENMFWYRQDPGLGLRLIYFSYDVKMKEKGDIPEGYSVSREKKERFSLILESASTNQTSMYLCASSLPAGGNTIYFGEGSWLTVV.

The chain has TRBV5-5 and TRBJ2-5; 11 bases match TRBD2. Germline V CDR1 and CDR2: SGHKS, YYEKEE (reference sequence). The CDR3 covers 16 residues. With V trimmed by 3 bases and J by 5 bases, 9 bases remained unmatched. The CDR3, as DNA: TGTGCCAGCAGCTGGAGTAGCGGGGGGGCGAGGGAGACCCAGTACTTC. Translating it yields CASSWSSGGARETQYF.

The V call is TRBV18, the J call TRBJ2-2; 12 bases line up with TRBD2. V gave up 2 bases and J gave up 5 bases; unmatched junction bases: 0. The CDR3 covers 15 residues. CDR1 and CDR2 from the germline V gene are KGHSH and LQKENI. The CDR3 sequence is CASSPGLAGTGELFF. The CDR3 DNA sequence: TGTGCCAGCTCACCAGGACTAGCGGGGACCGGGGAGCTGTTTTTT.

The chain is built from TRBV11-2 and TRBJ2-3; 7 nucleotides match TRBD1. The CDR3 is 15 amino acids. V was pared by 3 bases and J by 4 bases, with 7 bases of the junction left unmatched. Looked up from germline, CDR1 is SGHAT and CDR2 is FQNNGV. The CDR3 nucleotides are TGTGCCAGCAGCTTGGGACAGATGATCCCAGATACGCAGTATTTT. Protein: CASSLGQMIPDTQYF.

As for this clone: A junction end diverges from the germline sequence, so it may reflect a read error. The rearrangement joins TRBV7-2 to TRBJ1-2; 11 positions match TRBD1. The length of the CDR3 is 14 residues. Germline CDR1 SGHTA, CDR2 FQGNSA. CDR3 sequence: CASSLLVGQGGWRF. Here the CDR3 DNA reads TGTGCCAGCAGCTTATTGGTGGGACAGGGGGGCTGGCGCTTC.

This chain joins TRBV27 and TRBJ2-5; D is perhaps TRBD2 (5 bases). Trimming took off 2 bases at V and 5 bases at J, with 15 bases between the two ends. This CDR3 is built from 15 residues. Germline V CDR1 and CDR2: MNHEY, SMNVEV (reference sequence). The DNA of the CDR3 is TGTGCCAGCAGTTTAGGCCGCCCGAGGGTGGAGACCCAGTACTTC. The encoded protein is CASSLGRPRVETQYF.